These 11 T cell receptor beta chains originate from one sample sequenced in a study of cytomegalovirus exposure and HLA in healthy donors. In the PCR, 60 Vbeta and 13 Jbeta primers were used. Clones were sequenced by immunoSEQ multiplex PCR, and TCRdb holds only the in-frame ones, with some missing. The sample shows about 190,000 clones, more than 75% of them seen only once. The sequenced sample consisted of PBMCs. The receptors derive from a woman under 30 in good health and CMV-seronegative.

This clone appeared a single time. V gene TRBV5-6 combines with J gene TRBJ2-3; 9 bases are a match to TRBD2. The junction had 6 bases not matched to a gene; V was cut back by 6 bases and J by 4 bases. Per germline, CDR1 SGHDT and CDR2 YYEEEE. The CDR3 is 14 residues long. CDR3 nucleotide sequence: TGTGCCAGCAAGCCGGGACTAGCATCAGATACGCAGTATTTT. This translates into CASKPGLASDTQYF.

The chain joins TRBV19 to TRBJ1-3; 12 bases line up with TRBD1. J was trimmed by 4 bases and V by 3 bases; bases with no gene match: 4. CDR3 length equals 16 residues. CDR1 and CDR2 (germline): LNHDA, SQIVND (reference sequence). This chain's CDR3 is CASSMGQGARGNTIYF. Here the CDR3 DNA reads TGTGCCAGTAGTATGGGACAGGGGGCGCGAGGAAACACCATATATTTT.

As concerns this clone: Other DNA sequences from this sample encode an identical CDR3 as well. This chain connects TRBV27 to TRBJ1-6; D unresolved. The CDR3 totals 12 residues. V shed 5 bases and J shed 10 bases, with 9 bases lying between them. Per germline, CDR1 MNHEY and CDR2 SMNVEV (reference sequence). The CDR3 coding sequence is TGTGCCAGCAGTCAACTAAACTCACCCCTCCACTTT. This gives the protein CASSQLNSPLHF.

V is TRBV10-3 and J is TRBJ2-1, with 15 bases identical to TRBD2. Germline trimming cut 5 bases from V and 3 bases from J; bases unmatched to any gene: 5. Per germline, CDR1 ENHRY and CDR2 SYGVKD. The CDR3 has 17 residues. The CDR3 reads CAISPGLAGGYYNEQFF. In DNA form, the CDR3 reads TGTGCCATCAGTCCGGGACTAGCGGGAGGATACTACAATGAGCAGTTCTTC.

The chain uses TRBV9 and TRBJ2-7, with TRBD1 as a possible D gene (5 bases). Germline loops: CDR1 SGDLS, CDR2 YYNGEE. V was shortened by 0 bases and J by 0 bases, with 10 bases between the two germline ends. This CDR3 contains 15 residues. CDR3 DNA sequence: TGTGCCAGCAGCGTAGAACAGGTGACCTCCTACGAGCAGTACTTC. It is translated as CASSVEQVTSYEQYF.

The chain is built from TRBV29-1 and TRBJ2-3; 11 positions match TRBD2. Germline lookup yields CDR1 SQVTM and CDR2 ANQGSEA. J was trimmed by 6 bases and V by 2 bases; bases with no gene match: 16. The CDR3 sequence is 18 residues long. CDR3 sequence reads: CSVESLAGGTGFTDTQYF. DNA of the CDR3: TGCAGCGTTGAATCGTTAGCGGGAGGGACCGGGTTTACCGATACGCAGTATTTT.

V gene TRBV5-1 combines with J gene TRBJ2-3, with a weak D call TRBD2 (6 bases). CDR1 is SGHRS and CDR2 is YFSETQ in the germline V gene. Deletions cut 0 bases from V and 3 bases from J, with 11 bases between. There are 15 residues in the CDR3. In nucleotides, the CDR3 is TGCGCCAGCAGCTTGGTCGGCGGGACGACAGATACGCAGTATTTT. This sequence encodes CASSLVGGTTDTQYF.

V is TRBV7-2 and J is TRBJ1-2; no firm D call. V lost 0 bases and J lost 4, with 6 bases in between. Germline loops: CDR1 SGHTA, CDR2 FQGNSA. The CDR3 sequence is 13 residues long. The CDR3 region has the DNA TGTGCCAGCAGCTTAGCAACAGCCTATGGCTACACCTTC. It translates to CASSLATAYGYTF.

V is TRBV6-5 and J is TRBJ1-1; a possible D gene is TRBD1 (5 bases). The V gene's germline CDR1 is MNHEY and CDR2 SVGAGI. The CDR3 is 14 residues long. Trimming took 1 base from V and 1 from J, leaving 7 bases between them. CDR3: CASSYFTGNTEAFF. The CDR3 nucleotides are TGTGCCAGCAGTTACTTTACAGGGAACACTGAAGCTTTCTTT.

This clone appeared a few times. The chain employs TRBV5-1 and TRBJ2-1, with 10 bases that match TRBD2. The J segment lost 7 bases and the V segment lost 1 base, leaving 5 bases of the junction unmatched. The length of the CDR3 is 15 residues. Germline V CDR1 and CDR2: SGHRS, YFSETQ. This CDR3 is CASSLSSGGGNEQFF. CDR3 DNA: TGCGCCAGCAGCTTGAGCAGCGGGGGGGGAAATGAGCAGTTCTTC.

Points on this clone: The identical CDR3 is also encoded by other nucleotide sequences in the sample. This chain connects TRBV5-1 to TRBJ2-5, with D unclear. The CDR3 loop spans 11 amino acids. The V and J ends lost 4 bases and 3 bases respectively, with 4 bases between them. Germline V lookup: CDR1 SGHRS, CDR2 YFSETQ. The CDR3 loop reads CASSREETQYF. CDR3 DNA sequence: TGCGCCAGCAGCCGGGAAGAGACCCAGTACTTC.